One T cell receptor beta chain is described in this entry. What it recognizes is unknown. The sample belongs to a study of cytomegalovirus exposure and HLA in healthy donors. Whole-study results and caveats: In an earlier analysis, most TCR beta V segments were productive about 90% or about 30% of the time.

The PCR made use of 60 Vbeta and 13 Jbeta primers. Per the authors' pipeline: As a later analysis found, there were 80 million or so unique TCR beta chains, of which 8.5 million to 13 million were shared. Profiled with immunoSEQ multiplex PCR; TCRdb holds only in-frame clones, not every one. The V and J calls and clone size are taken from that table; D and trimming were inferred from the DNA. The sample has fewer than 250,000 clones; about 80% are singletons. The ends lost 1 base at V and 2 bases at J; junction bases unmatched: 12. Per germline, CDR1 LGHNA and CDR2 YSLEER. The CDR3 is 21 residues long.

The specimen was PBMCs. The rearrangement joins TRBV4-3 to TRBJ2-2; 14 bases match TRBD2. This clonotype was obtained from a male donor in good health and CMV-seronegative. The CDR3 is CASSQVSPGTSGSLNTGELFF. Here the CDR3 DNA reads TGCGCCAGCAGCCAAGTGAGTCCCGGGACTAGCGGGAGTCTAAACACCGGGGAGCTGTTTTTT.